This T cell receptor beta chain was retrieved from a study of blood T cell repertoires in COVID-19. The V end was cut by 1 base, the J end by 9 bases, with 10 bases between. This CDR3 has 13 residues. Germline assignment: CDR1 SGHKS and CDR2 YYEKEE (reference sequence). The protocol was immunoSEQ multiplex PCR, while the TCRdb copy is restricted to in-frame clones and leaves out a portion. The table has approximately 180,000 clones, less than 90% seen once; the top ten hold 1% to 1.5%. This receptor was taken from a human donor with acute COVID-19. The donor label of this sample is uncertain. The sample was PBMCs or T cells enriched from blood (not recorded which). V gene TRBV5-5 combines with J gene TRBJ1-4; no clear D. Written as DNA, the CDR3 is TGTGCCAGCAGCTTGTCCCGGGATAAAAAACTGTTTTTT. As protein: CASSLSRDKKLFF.